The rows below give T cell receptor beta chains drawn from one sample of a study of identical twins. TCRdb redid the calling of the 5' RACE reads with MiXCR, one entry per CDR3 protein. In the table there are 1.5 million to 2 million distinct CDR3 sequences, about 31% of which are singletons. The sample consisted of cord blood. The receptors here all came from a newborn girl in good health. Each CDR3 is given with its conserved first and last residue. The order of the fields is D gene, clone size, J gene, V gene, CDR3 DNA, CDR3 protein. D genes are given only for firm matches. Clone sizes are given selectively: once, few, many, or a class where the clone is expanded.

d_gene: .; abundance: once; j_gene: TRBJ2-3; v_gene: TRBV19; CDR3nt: TGTGCCAGTAGTACCTCTCCCGGGACCCCTAGCACAGATACGCAGTATTTT; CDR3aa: CASSTSPGTPSTDTQYF
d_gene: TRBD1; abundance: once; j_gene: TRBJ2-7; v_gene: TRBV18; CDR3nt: TGTGCCAGCTCACCGCTAGCCGGGACAGGGTACAATGAGCAGTACTTC; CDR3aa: CASSPLAGTGYNEQYF
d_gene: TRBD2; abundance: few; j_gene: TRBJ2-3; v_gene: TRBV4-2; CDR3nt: TGTGCCAGCAGCCAAGCGACTAGCGGGGGGAGGGATACGCAGTATTTT; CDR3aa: CASSQATSGGRDTQYF
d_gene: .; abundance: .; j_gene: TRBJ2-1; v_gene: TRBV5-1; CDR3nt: TGCGCCAGCAGCTTGGTCGTAGGGGCCCACAATGAGCAGTTCTTC; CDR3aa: CASSLVVGAHNEQFF
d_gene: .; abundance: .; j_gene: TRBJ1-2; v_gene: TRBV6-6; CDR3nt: TGTGCCAGCGCACCCACGGGGGACCCCTTGATTAACTATGGCTACACCTTC; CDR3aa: CASAPTGDPLINYGYTF
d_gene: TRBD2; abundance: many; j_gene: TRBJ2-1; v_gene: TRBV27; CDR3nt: TGTGCCAGCAGTTTCAGCGGGAGGAAGTACAATGAGCAGTTCTTC; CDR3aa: CASSFSGRKYNEQFF
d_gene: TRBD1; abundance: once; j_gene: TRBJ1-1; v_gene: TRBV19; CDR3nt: TGTGCCAGTAGTATATCCGACAGGGCGAACACTGAAGCTTTCTTT; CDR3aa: CASSISDRANTEAFF
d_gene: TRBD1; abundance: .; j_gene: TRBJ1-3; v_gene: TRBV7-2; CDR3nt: TGTGCCAGCAGCTTGAGGGGACAGGGAACTGGAAACACCATATATTTT; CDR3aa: CASSLRGQGTGNTIYF
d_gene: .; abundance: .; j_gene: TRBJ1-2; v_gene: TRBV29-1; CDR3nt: TGCAGCGTTCAAAGGGGGGTGCGGCCCTATGGCTACACCTTC; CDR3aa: CSVQRGVRPYGYTF
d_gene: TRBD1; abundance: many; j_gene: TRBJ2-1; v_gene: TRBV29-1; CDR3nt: TGCAGCGTTGAAGATCGACAGGGCGATCGAGCCAATGAGCAGTTCTTC; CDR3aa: CSVEDRQGDRANEQFF
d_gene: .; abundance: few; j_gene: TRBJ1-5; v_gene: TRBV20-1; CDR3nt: TGCAGTGCTAGAGATGGCGGGGTTTGGAGCAATCAGCCCCAGCATTTT; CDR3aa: CSARDGGVWSNQPQHF
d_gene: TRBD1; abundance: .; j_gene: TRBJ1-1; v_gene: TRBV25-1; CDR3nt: TGTGCCAGCAGTGGTACCGGGTGGGGACAGGGGAACACTGAAGCTTTCTTT; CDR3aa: CASSGTGWGQGNTEAFF
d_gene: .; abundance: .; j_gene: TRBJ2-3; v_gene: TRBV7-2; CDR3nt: TGTGCCAGCAGCCGATCCGAGAGGCAGTATTTT; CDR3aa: CASSRSERQYF
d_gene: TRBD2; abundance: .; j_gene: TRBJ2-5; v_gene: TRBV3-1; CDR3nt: TGTGCCAGCAGCCGATCACCCGGGACTAGCAGATTCAATGAGCAGTACTTC; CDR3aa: CASSRSPGTSRFNEQYF
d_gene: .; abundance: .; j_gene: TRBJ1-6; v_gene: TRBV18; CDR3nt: TGTGCCAGCTCACCACAGAGACCCCTCAATTCACCCCTCCACTTT; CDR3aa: CASSPQRPLNSPLHF
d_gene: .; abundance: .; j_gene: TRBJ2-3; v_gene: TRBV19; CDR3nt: TGTGCCAGTAGTCCCCGGGTTCGAACCACAGATACGCAGTATTTT; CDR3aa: CASSPRVRTTDTQYF
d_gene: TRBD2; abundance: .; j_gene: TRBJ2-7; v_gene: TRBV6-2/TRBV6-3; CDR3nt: TGTGCCAGCAGTTACTGGAGCGGGGCCTACAATGAGCAGTACTTC; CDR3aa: CASSYWSGAYNEQYF
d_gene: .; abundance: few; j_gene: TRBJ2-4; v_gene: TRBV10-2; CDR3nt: TGCGCCAGCAGTGACCCACCCCTAGCCAAAAACATTCAGTACTTC; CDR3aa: CASSDPPLAKNIQYF
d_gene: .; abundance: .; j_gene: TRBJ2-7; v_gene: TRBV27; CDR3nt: TGTGCCAGCAGTCCTTCGCCGGGGCATTCCTACGAGCAGTACTTC; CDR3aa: CASSPSPGHSYEQYF
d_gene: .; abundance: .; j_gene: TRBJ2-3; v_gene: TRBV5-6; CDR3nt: TGTGCCAGCAGCTTGAGGCTAGTGATTCATCATCAGCGCACAGATACGCAGTATTTT; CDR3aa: CASSLRLVIHHQRTDTQYF
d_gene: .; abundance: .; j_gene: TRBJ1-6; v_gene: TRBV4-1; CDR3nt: TGCGCCAGCAGCCCAAACGTTAATAATTCACCCCTCCACTTT; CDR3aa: CASSPNVNNSPLHF
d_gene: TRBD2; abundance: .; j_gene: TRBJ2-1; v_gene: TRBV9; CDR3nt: TGTGCCAGCAGCGTAGCTCCCCGAGCGGGAGGGAATGAGCAGTTCTTC; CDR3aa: CASSVAPRAGGNEQFF
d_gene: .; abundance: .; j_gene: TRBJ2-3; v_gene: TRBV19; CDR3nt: TGTGCCAGTAGTATAGCATTCACAGATACGCAGTATTTT; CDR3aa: CASSIAFTDTQYF
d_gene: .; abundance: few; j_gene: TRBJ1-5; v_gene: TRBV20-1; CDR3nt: TGCAGTGCGAGGGGGGAGTGGGATCAGCCCCAGCATTTT; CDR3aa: CSARGEWDQPQHF
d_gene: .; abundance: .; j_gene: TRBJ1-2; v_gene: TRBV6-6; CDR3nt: TGTGCCAGCAGTTACCGTCTCAGGACAGAGCCTTATGGCTACACCTTC; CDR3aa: CASSYRLRTEPYGYTF
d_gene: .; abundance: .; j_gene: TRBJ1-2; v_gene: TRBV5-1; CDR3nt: TGCGCCAGCAGCTTGGACAGCCCAATCTCATATGGCTACACCTTC; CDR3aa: CASSLDSPISYGYTF
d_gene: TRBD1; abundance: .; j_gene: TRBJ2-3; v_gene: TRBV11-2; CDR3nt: TGTGCCAGCAGCCCGCGGGACAGGTGGGATGGCACAGATACGCAGTATTTT; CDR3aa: CASSPRDRWDGTDTQYF